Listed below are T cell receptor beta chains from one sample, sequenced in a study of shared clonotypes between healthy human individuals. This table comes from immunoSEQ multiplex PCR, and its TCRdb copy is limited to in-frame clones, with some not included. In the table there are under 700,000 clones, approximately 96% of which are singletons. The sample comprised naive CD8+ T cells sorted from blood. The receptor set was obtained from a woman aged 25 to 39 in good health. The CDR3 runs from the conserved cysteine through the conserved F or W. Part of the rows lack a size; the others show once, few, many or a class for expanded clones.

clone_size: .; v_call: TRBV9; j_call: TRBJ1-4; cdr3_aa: CASSYGKGWEKLFF
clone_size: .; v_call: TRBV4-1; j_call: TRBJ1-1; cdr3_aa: CASSHLQGGNTEAFF
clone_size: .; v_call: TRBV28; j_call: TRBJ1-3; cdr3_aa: CASEQVSGNTIYF
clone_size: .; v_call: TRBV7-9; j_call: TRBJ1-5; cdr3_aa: CASSSGQGDVWPQHF
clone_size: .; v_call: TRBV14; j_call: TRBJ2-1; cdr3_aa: CASSQDLASSYNEQFF
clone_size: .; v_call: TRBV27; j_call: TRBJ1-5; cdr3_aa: CASNPTGDYLSNQPQHF
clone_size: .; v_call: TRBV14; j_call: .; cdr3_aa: CASSQGFWTGSPEQYF
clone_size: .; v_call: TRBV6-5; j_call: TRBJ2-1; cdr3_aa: CASRPPGRSYNEQFF
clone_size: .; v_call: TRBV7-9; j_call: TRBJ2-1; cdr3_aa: CASRPGLAGSISYNEQFF
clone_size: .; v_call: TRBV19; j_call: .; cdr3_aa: CASSAAERYEQYF
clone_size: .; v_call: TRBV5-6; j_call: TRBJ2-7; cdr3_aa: CASSLVPGQGLGSYEQYF
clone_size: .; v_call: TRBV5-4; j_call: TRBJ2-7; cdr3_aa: CASSLEEGVYEQYF
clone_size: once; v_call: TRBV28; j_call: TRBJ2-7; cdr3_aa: CASSLGTGFREQYF
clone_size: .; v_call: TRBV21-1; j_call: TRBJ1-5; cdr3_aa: CASSKGKGQGNGGVSNQPQHF
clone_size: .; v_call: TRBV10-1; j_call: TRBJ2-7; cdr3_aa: CAITRVCNTYEQYF
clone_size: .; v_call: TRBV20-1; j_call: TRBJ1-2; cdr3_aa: CSAQGQYGYTF
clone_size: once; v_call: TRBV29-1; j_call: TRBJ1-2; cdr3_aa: CSVEDLIRADQGYTF
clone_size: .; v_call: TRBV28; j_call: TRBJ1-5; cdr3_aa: CASSLGLSNQPQHF
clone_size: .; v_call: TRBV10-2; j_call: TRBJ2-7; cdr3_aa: CASSAGTSVYEQYF
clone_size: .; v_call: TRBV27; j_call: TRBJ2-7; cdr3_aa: CASTPGTGYEQYF
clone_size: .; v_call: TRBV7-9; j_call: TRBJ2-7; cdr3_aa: CASSLVASGYEQYF
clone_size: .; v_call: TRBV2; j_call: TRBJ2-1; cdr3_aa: CASAAVAGSYNEQFF
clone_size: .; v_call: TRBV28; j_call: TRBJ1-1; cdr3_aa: CASSLHSMNTEAFF
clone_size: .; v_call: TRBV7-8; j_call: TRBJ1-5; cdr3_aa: CASSPDGTGDYQPQHF
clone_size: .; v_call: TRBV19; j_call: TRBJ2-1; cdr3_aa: CASSSSGATRGNEQFF
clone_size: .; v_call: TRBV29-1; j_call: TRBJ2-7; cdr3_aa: CSVSRAYEQYF
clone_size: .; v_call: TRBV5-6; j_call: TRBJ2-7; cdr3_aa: CASSLIRGEQYF
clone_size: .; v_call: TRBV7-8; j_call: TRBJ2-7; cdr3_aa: CASSQGTGGSYEQYF
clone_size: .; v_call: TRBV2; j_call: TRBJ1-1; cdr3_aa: CASSPPPFTEAFF
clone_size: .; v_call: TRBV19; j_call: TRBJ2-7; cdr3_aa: CASSIASGIYEQYF
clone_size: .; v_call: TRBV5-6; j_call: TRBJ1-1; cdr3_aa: CASSLAAGDEAFF
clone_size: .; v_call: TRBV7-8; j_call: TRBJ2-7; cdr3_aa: CASSLRAYEQYF
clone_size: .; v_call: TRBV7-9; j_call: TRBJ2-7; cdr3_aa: CASSLVAARQGAHEQYF
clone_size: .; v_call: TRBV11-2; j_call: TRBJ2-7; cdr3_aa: CASSEAGTSGPYEQYF
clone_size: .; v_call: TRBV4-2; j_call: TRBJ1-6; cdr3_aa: CASSQGTTSLSPLHF
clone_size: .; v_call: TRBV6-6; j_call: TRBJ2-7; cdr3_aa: CASSLDGSYEQYF
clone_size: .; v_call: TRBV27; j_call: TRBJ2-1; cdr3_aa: CASNPGLAGLREQFF
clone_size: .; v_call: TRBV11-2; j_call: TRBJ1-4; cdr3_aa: CASSSVVRTVLFF
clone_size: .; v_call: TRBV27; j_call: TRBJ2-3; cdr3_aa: CASSLLAAGEDTQYF
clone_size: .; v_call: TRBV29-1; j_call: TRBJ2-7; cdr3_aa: CSVGATRREQYF
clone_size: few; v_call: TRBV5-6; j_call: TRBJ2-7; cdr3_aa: CASSLGSSYEQYF
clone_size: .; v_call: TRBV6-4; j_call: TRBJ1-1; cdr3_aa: CASSDGTEAFF
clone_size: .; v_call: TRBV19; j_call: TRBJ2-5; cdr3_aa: CASRDRSQETQYF
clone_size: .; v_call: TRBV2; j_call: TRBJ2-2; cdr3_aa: CASREDRGPPGELFF
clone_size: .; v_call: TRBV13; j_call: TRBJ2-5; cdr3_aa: CASRTGTGQETQYF
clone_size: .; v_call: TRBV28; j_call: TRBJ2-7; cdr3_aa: CASSLLTGEGNEQYF
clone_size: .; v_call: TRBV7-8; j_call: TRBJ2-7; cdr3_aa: CASSLIPGAGEQYF
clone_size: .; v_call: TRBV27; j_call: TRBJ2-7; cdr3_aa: CASSIQGPTYEQYF
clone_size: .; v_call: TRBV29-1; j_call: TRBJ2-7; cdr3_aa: CSVPGTSSYEQYF
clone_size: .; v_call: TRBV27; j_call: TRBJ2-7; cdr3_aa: CASSLLAGSSYEQYF
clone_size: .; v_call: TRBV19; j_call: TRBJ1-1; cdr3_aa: CASSLYEVNTEAFF
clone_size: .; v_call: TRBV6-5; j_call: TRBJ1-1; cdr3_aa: CASSYGYKAEAFF
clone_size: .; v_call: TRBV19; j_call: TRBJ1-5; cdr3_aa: CATHPSPNRRPSNQPQHF
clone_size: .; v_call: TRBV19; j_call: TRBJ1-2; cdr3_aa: CATWTGSHPNYGYTF
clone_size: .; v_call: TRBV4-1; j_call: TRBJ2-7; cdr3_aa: CASSQEARSIEQYF
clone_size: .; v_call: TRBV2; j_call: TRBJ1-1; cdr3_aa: CASSDPNEGYTEAFF
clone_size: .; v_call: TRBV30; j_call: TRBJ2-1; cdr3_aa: CAWSQTSLGDEQFF
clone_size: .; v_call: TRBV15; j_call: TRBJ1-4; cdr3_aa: CATSRERGSEKLFF
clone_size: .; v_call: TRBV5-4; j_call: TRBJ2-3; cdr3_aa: CASSWTEADTQYF